One TCR beta chain is described in this entry. These data come from a study of cytomegalovirus exposure and HLA in healthy donors. Profiled with immunoSEQ multiplex PCR; TCRdb holds only in-frame clones, not every one. The sample comprises nearly 200,000 clones, around 83% of which are singletons, and 13% rests with the top ten. V shed 7 bases and J 6 bases; nucleotides not matched to a gene: 10. In germline, CDR1 is SNHLY, CDR2 FYNNEI. This CDR3 has 15 residues. Sequencing was performed on PBMCs. The gene calls are TRBV2 and TRBJ1-2; 11 bases map to TRBD1. The receptor comes from a woman aged 30 to 39 in good health and CMV-seropositive. As DNA, the CDR3 is TGTGCCAGCAACGACAGGACAGGGGGCGGGCATGGCTACACCTTC. Translated: CASNDRTGGGHGYTF.